This T cell receptor beta chain was recovered during a study of shared clonotypes between healthy human individuals. The study's findings and limits: With several donors compared, 4.5% to 6.5% of naive CD4 clonotypes were shared.

Execution of the assay was at deep level. Sequenced by immunoSEQ multiplex PCR; TCRdb stores in-frame clones only, minus some. The profile shows approximately 940,000 clones, less than 85% of them singletons. The authors divided CD4+ cells into CD45RA+ naive and CD45RA-negative memory subsets. In the case of this clone: Its antigen is not known. Additional DNA sequences in this sample encode the identical CDR3.

The source is a man younger than 30 in good health. Sequencing was performed on memory CD4+ T cells sorted from blood. Subset specified: CD45RA-negative fraction.

The CDR3 loop is CASSLERGVDTQYF. DNA for the CDR3: TGCGCCAGCAGCTTGGAACGGGGCGTAGATACGCAGTATTTT. The chain combines TRBV5-1 with TRBJ2-3; D may correspond to TRBD1 or TRBD2 (5 bases each). The germline gives CDR1 SGHRS, CDR2 YFSETQ. The CDR3 consists of 14 residues. Deletions cut 0 bases from V and 5 bases from J, with 10 bases between.